A selection of T cell receptor beta chains follows, all from one sample in a study of blood T cell repertoires in COVID-19. Generated by immunoSEQ multiplex PCR, the TCRdb table keeps only in-frame clones and is missing some. The table includes roughly 210,000 clones, 80% to 85% detected once. The sequenced sample consisted of peripheral blood. The receptor set was obtained from a woman of 80 years or more with COVID-19, enrolled during active disease. CDR3s include the opening cysteine and the closing phenylalanine or tryptophan. Fields, in order: D gene, V gene, J gene, clone size, CDR3 DNA, CDR3 protein. D genes are given only for firm matches. Size is stated for part of the rows, as once, few or many counts, or as a class when the clone is expanded.

>-|TRBV5-1|TRBJ2-3|-
TGCGCCAGCAGCTTGTCCTCTAGCGACGGCACAGATACGCAGTATTTT
CASSLSSSDGTDTQYF
>TRBD1|TRBV30|TRBJ1-1|-
TGTGCCTGGAGTACCTCGAAGGCAGGGGGCACTGAAGCTTTCTTT
CAWSTSKAGGTEAFF
>-|TRBV27|TRBJ2-7|-
TGTGCCAGCAGTTCCTCTAGCCGAAAAATCTACGAGCAGTACTTC
CASSSSSRKIYEQYF
>-|TRBV6-5|TRBJ2-3|-
TGTGCCAGCAGTTACTACGGCGGGGGCGAGGGAGATACGCAGTATTTT
CASSYYGGGEGDTQYF
>-|TRBV6-4|TRBJ1-1|-
TGTGCCAGCAGGGGAAGGGGCACTGAAGCTTTCTTT
CASRGRGTEAFF
>TRBD1|TRBV7-2|TRBJ1-6|-
TGTGCCAGCAGCTTAGAAAGGGGGCGCGGTTCACCCCTCCACTTT
CASSLERGRGSPLHF
>TRBD1|TRBV7-8|TRBJ1-4|-
TGTGCCAGCAGCTTAGACGGGACAGGTGAAAAACTGTTTTTT
CASSLDGTGEKLFF
>-|TRBV5-1|TRBJ1-1|-
TGCGCCAGCAGGCGCACAGCGAACACTGAAGCTTTCTTT
CASRRTANTEAFF
>-|TRBV5-8|TRBJ1-1|-
TGTGCCAGCAGCTTGAGCCGGGAAACTGAAGCTTTCTTT
CASSLSRETEAFF
>-|TRBV30|TRBJ2-2|-
TGTGCCTGGATTGTGGGAGCCAACACCGGGGAGCTGTTTTTT
CAWIVGANTGELFF
>-|TRBV25-1|TRBJ1-1|-
TGTGCCAGCAGTGCGGGGGGCAATGAAGCTTTCTTT
CASSAGGNEAFF
>TRBD2|TRBV9|TRBJ2-1|once
TGTGCCAGCAGCGGAACCACTAGCGGGGGGACATACAATGAGCAGTTCTTC
CASSGTTSGGTYNEQFF
>-|TRBV7-2|TRBJ2-7|-
TGTGCCAGCAGCCTAGGCGGGGGCCACTCCTACGAGCAGTACTTC
CASSLGGGHSYEQYF
>TRBD1|TRBV5-6|TRBJ1-1|-
TGTGCCAGCAGCGCGAACCCGCGGGGACAGGGGATAAACACTGAAGCTTTCTTT
CASSANPRGQGINTEAFF
>-|TRBV30|TRBJ2-7|-
TGTGCCTGGAACCAACGGGGCGAGCAGTACTTC
CAWNQRGEQYF
>TRBD1|TRBV30|TRBJ1-2|-
TGTGCCTGGAAATTAGGACAGGACTATGGCTACACCTTC
CAWKLGQDYGYTF
>-|TRBV28|TRBJ1-5|-
TGTGCCAGCGCAGTCGCGGGGTTGTATCAGCCCCAGCATTTT
CASAVAGLYQPQHF
>-|TRBV6-5|TRBJ2-3|few
TGTGCCAGCAGAACGGGGCAGGGGTACATAGATACGCAGTATTTT
CASRTGQGYIDTQYF
>TRBD1|TRBV5-4|TRBJ1-3|-
TGTGCCAGCAGCCAATTCACAGGGGAGGGAAACACCATATATTTT
CASSQFTGEGNTIYF
>-|TRBV6-5|TRBJ1-5|-
TGTGCCGCGGGAAGTTATAGCAATCAGCCCCAGCATTTT
CAAGSYSNQPQHF
>TRBD1|TRBV7-7|TRBJ2-5|-
TGTGCTAGCAGCCCCGACAGGGGCCGCCAAGAGACCCAGTACTTC
CASSPDRGRQETQYF
>-|TRBV3-1/TRBV3-2|TRBJ1-2|-
TGTGCCAGCAGCCAGTTGGCCGGGGACTATGGCTACACCTTC
CASSQLAGDYGYTF
>-|TRBV4-3|TRBJ1-5|-
TGCGCCAGCAGCCAAAGAGGATCCCAGCCCCAGCATTTT
CASSQRGSQPQHF